Listed here are 25 T cell receptor beta chains from one sample, sequenced in a study of vaccination and CD4 T cells after COVID-19. Specified treatment: roughly ten-day PBMC culture with coronavirus spike peptide pools or control peptides (ViraFEST assay). Gathering of the CD4+ T cells, from the unexposed donor, took place before the COVID-19 pandemic (2011-2018). Their antigens remain unidentified. An Oncomine TCR Beta short-read assay was used to sequence the DNA from cultured CD4+ T cells. One entry per CDR3 protein, called by TCRdb with MiXCR from the PCR reads. The sample holds about 7,000 distinct CDR3 sequences, around half seen once. The specimen sequenced was CD4+ T cells from blood, cultured in vitro. The source is a human donor in good health.

This clonotype was detected only a few times. The chain is built from TRBV30 and TRBJ1-2, with 7 bases identical to TRBD1. Unmatched junction bases numbered 8, after V lost 2 bases and J lost 8 bases. The CDR3 sequence is 13 residues long. Germline loops: CDR1 GTSNPN, CDR2 SVGIG (reference sequence). The CDR3 sequence: CAWSLQGGGGYTF. The CDR3 DNA is TGTGCCTGGAGTCTGCAGGGGGGAGGGGGCTACACCTTC.

This clonotype ranks as large (0.1 to 1%). The chain is built from TRBV19 and TRBJ2-2, with 8 bases identical to TRBD1. CDR1 is LNHDA and CDR2 is SQIVND in the germline V gene (reference sequence). After removal of 6 bases from V and 1 base from J, the junction contained 4 bases not matched to a gene. This CDR3 has 15 amino acids. CDR3 residues: CASSPGTGNTGELFF. CDR3 nucleotide sequence: TGTGCCAGTAGCCCCGGGACAGGGAACACCGGGGAGCTGTTTTTT.

This chain connects TRBV5-1 to TRBJ1-2; a possible D gene is TRBD1 (5 bases). The CDR3 is 15 amino acids. From germline, CDR1 is SGHRS and CDR2 YFSETQ. Trimming removed 0 bases at V and 2 bases at J, with 11 bases between. The CDR3: CASSLAEGSNYGYTF. The CDR3 DNA sequence: TGCGCCAGCAGCTTGGCTGAGGGGTCGAACTATGGCTACACCTTC.

The chain employs TRBV5-1 and TRBJ1-5, with D perhaps matching TRBD1 (6 bases). This CDR3 is 14 amino acids long. V dropped 4 bases and J dropped 2 bases, with 10 bases sitting between them. Per the germline V gene, CDR1 is SGHRS and CDR2 is YFSETQ. CDR3 region: CASSPGGGNQPQHF. The DNA for the CDR3 is TGCGCCAGCAGCCCCGGGGGCGGCAATCAGCCCCAGCATTTT.

This clonotype was observed a handful of times. The chain couples TRBV7-8 to TRBJ1-5; TRBD1 matches at 8 bases. CDR3 size: 16 residues. Germline CDR1 reads SGHVS; CDR2 reads FQNEAQ. Trimming took 1 base from V and 7 from J; bases not matched to a gene: 9. The CDR3 DNA follows: TGTGCCAGCAGCTTAGATCCAGGGGGCGCTGGACAGCCCCAGCATTTT. Protein product: CASSLDPGGAGQPQHF.

This sequence joins TRBV10-1 and TRBJ2-1; 9 positions agree with TRBD2. V shed 5 bases and J 5 bases; nucleotides not matched to a gene: 4. The CDR3 is 14 residues long. Germline values: CDR1 WNHNN, CDR2 SYGVQD (reference sequence). CDR3 amino acids: CASSSGGLNNEQFF. CDR3 DNA sequence: TGCGCCAGCAGTAGCGGGGGGCTAAACAATGAGCAGTTCTTC.

The chain has TRBV10-3 and TRBJ2-3, with 7 bases identical to TRBD2. With V trimmed by 6 bases and J by 2 bases, 5 bases remained unmatched. Germline V gene data show CDR1 as ENHRY and CDR2 as SYGVKD. The CDR3 loop spans 14 amino acids. This chain's CDR3 is CAIRLALNTDTQYF. Here the CDR3 DNA reads TGTGCCATCAGACTAGCGCTAAACACAGATACGCAGTATTTT.

This clonotype appeared a few times. The chain couples TRBV19 to TRBJ1-1; TRBD1 agrees at 8 bases. Germline CDR1 is LNHDA and CDR2 is SQIVND (reference sequence). The CDR3 totals 19 residues. The V segment lost 4 bases and the J segment 0 bases; nucleotides outside the gene matches: 16. The CDR3 protein is CASSTTPTGVLVMNTEAFF. The CDR3 DNA is TGTGCCAGTAGTACAACCCCGACAGGGGTTTTGGTTATGAACACTGAAGCTTTCTTT.

In its sample, this clonotype was seen a few times. The chain recombines TRBV11-2 with TRBJ1-6, with 7 bases aligning to TRBD1. The CDR3 runs 16 residues. After removal of 4 bases from V and 6 bases from J, the junction contained 9 bases not matched to a gene. Germline assignment: CDR1 SGHAT and CDR2 FQNNGV. In DNA form, the CDR3 reads TGTGCCAGCAGCTCTCAGACAGGGCCGCCTAATTCACCCCTCCACTTT. This encodes CASSSQTGPPNSPLHF.

This sequence joins TRBV21-1 and TRBJ1-1. TRBV21-1 is given as a pseudogene. The CDR3 contains 13 residues. This CDR3 reads CASSASSVTEAFF. The CDR3 DNA reads as TGTGCCAGCAGCGCCTCCAGTGTCACTGAAGCTTTCTTT.

This clonotype has just a few counts. The chain combines TRBV7-9 with TRBJ1-6; D unclear. CDR1 SEHNR and CDR2 FQNEAQ come from the germline V gene (reference sequence). This CDR3 has 15 amino acids. Trimming shortened V by 5 bases and J by 7 bases, and 15 bases separated the two germline ends. The CDR3 region has the DNA TGTGCCAGCAGCAGGCGTGACTACAACAATTCACCCCTCCACTTT. Translation gives CASSRRDYNNSPLHF.

This clonotype was recorded a few times. The chain links TRBV6-4 to TRBJ2-1; D possibly corresponds to TRBD1 (6 bases). The ends were cut back, 2 bases at V and 8 bases at J, with 13 bases in the middle. This CDR3 is built from 14 residues. The germline gives CDR1 MRHNA, CDR2 SNTAGT. The CDR3 region is CASSDGQGSDEQFF. As DNA, the CDR3 is TGTGCCAGCAGTGACGGGCAGGGGAGTGATGAGCAGTTCTTC.

This chain connects TRBV30 to TRBJ1-2; maybe TRBD1 (5 bases). CDR1 GTSNPN and CDR2 SVGIG come from the germline V gene (reference sequence). The CDR3 has 13 residues. V gave up 3 bases and J gave up 2 bases, with 10 bases separating them. The CDR3 region has the DNA TGTGCCTGGAGCCCGCCAGGGAACTATGGCTACACCTTC. Translated, it gives CAWSPPGNYGYTF.

The gene calls are TRBV5-8 and TRBJ2-2; either TRBD1 or TRBD2 may supply D (6 bases each). V gave up 4 bases and J gave up 5 bases, with 12 bases separating them. Germline values: CDR1 SGHTS, CDR2 YDEGEE. The CDR3 loop spans 14 amino acids. Here the CDR3 reads CASSNGGRTGELFF. The CDR3 coding sequence is TGTGCCAGCAGCAACGGGGGCCGTACCGGGGAGCTGTTTTTT.

This clonotype has a single count. The chain is built from TRBV20-1 and TRBJ1-2, with D maybe TRBD1 (5 bases). Per the germline V gene, CDR1 is DFQATT and CDR2 is SNEGSKA (reference sequence). This CDR3 comprises 13 residues. V lost 3 bases and J lost 8, with 16 bases in between. CDR3 sequence reads: CSASTTSGRGYTF. The CDR3, as DNA: TGCAGTGCTAGTACGACGTCAGGGCGGGGCTACACCTTC.

This clonotype has more than one count but fewer than ten. J is TRBJ1-1 and V is TRBV25-1, with D possibly being TRBD1 (5 bases). The V end lost 10 bases, the J end lost 6 bases, and 12 bases lay between the germline ends. Per the germline V gene, CDR1 is MGHDK and CDR2 is SYGVNS. CDR3 length equals 11 residues. The CDR3 bases are TGTGCCACCACAGGAAAGGCTGAAGCTTTCTTT. Protein: CATTGKAEAFF.

This clonotype was counted a few times. This chain joins TRBV9 and TRBJ2-7; D remains unclear. V was clipped by 0 bases and J by 1 base, with 14 bases between them. The CDR3 has 16 amino acids. From germline, CDR1 is SGDLS and CDR2 YYNGEE. The CDR3 nucleotides are TGTGCCAGCAGCGTAGCCCCCCTAGGCGGATCCTACGAGCAGTACTTC. Amino acid sequence: CASSVAPLGGSYEQYF.

The chain links TRBV29-1 to TRBJ1-1; TRBD1 is a possible D gene (5 bases). Per germline, CDR1 SQVTM and CDR2 ANQGSEA. Trimming cost V 4 bases and J 2 bases, with 8 bases left between them. The CDR3 spans 12 residues. As DNA, the CDR3 is TGCAGCGTTGGGGGGGGTAACACTGAAGCTTTCTTT. Its protein is CSVGGGNTEAFF.

This chain joins TRBV19 and TRBJ1-2, with TRBD1 matching over 7 bases. The CDR3 is 12 residues long. Germline V gene lookup returns CDR1 LNHDA and CDR2 SQIVND (reference sequence). V shed 11 bases and J 7 bases; nucleotides not matched to a gene: 10. This CDR3 reads CAGGGAGSGYTF. For the CDR3, the DNA is TGTGCCGGAGGGGGCGCGGGCAGTGGCTACACCTTC.

The gene calls are TRBV7-2 and TRBJ2-1; 9 bases map to TRBD2. The CDR3 spans 15 residues. Losses at the gene ends were 4 bases for V and 2 bases for J; bases not matched to a gene: 3. Germline-derived CDR1 and CDR2 are SGHTA and FQGNSA. For the CDR3, the DNA is TGTGCCAGCAGCTCTAGCGGGGAGGCCTACAATGAGCAGTTCTTC. It codes for CASSSSGEAYNEQFF.

V and J are TRBV5-1 and TRBJ1-1, with D possibly matching TRBD1 (6 bases). The CDR3 is 16 amino acids. Germline V gene lookup returns CDR1 SGHRS and CDR2 YFSETQ. The V gene lost 0 bases and the J gene lost 7 bases, with 19 bases spanning the gap. The CDR3 here is CASSLGQQGEGYEAFF. The CDR3 bases are TGCGCCAGCAGCTTGGGCCAACAGGGAGAGGGGTATGAAGCTTTCTTT.

The gene calls are TRBV6-4 and TRBJ1-6; maybe TRBD1 (6 bases). The CDR3 length is 13 residues. CDR1 is MRHNA and CDR2 is SNTAGT in the germline V gene. Trimming took 2 bases from V and 7 from J, leaving 6 bases between them. This chain's CDR3 is CASSDGTNSPLHF. In DNA, the CDR3 is TGTGCCAGCAGTGACGGGACAAATTCACCCCTCCACTTT.

The CDR3 loop reads CASSERSNTGELFF. For the CDR3, the DNA is TGTGCCAGCAGTGAAAGGAGTAACACCGGGGAGCTGTTTTTT. The chain uses TRBV25-1 and TRBJ2-2; no definite D call. Germline-derived CDR1 and CDR2 are MGHDK and SYGVNS. The CDR3 runs 14 residues. Deletions cut 2 bases from V and 2 bases from J, with 6 bases between. Based on the CDR3 plus reference TRBV25-1 and TRBJ2-2, the full variable domain is EADIYQTPRYLVIGTGKKITLECSQTMGHDKMYWYQQDPGMELHLIHYSYGVNSTEKGDLSSESTVSRIRTEHFPLTLESARPSHTSQYLCASSERSNTGELFFGEGSRLTVL.

This clonotype was found a few times. This chain connects TRBV6-5 to TRBJ1-2; a possible D gene is TRBD1 (5 bases). Trimming left V 4 bases short and J 8 bases short, with 17 bases between. The CDR3 has 14 residues. Germline V gives CDR1 MNHEY, CDR2 SVGAGI. The CDR3 sequence is CASSLPARDGGYTF. CDR3 nucleotide sequence: TGTGCCAGCAGTTTACCCGCCAGGGATGGGGGCTACACCTTC.

This rearrangement joins TRBV5-1 to TRBJ2-5; D is possibly TRBD1 or TRBD2 (5 bases each). The germline gives CDR1 SGHRS, CDR2 YFSETQ. This CDR3 has 17 residues. The V end was cut by 0 bases, the J end by 5 bases, with 20 bases between. Written as DNA, the CDR3 is TGCGCCAGCAGCTTGGGGGTCGGGACCCCCGAGGTGGAGACCCAGTACTTC. Protein product: CASSLGVGTPEVETQYF.